These 17 T cell receptor beta chains were sequenced from one sample in a study of blood T cell repertoires in COVID-19. Assay used: immunoSEQ multiplex PCR; TCRdb lists only in-frame clones, some missing. The table shows fewer than 80,000 clones, with nearly 90% occurring only once. The sequenced sample consisted of peripheral blood. The source of these receptors is a woman aged 45-65 years with active COVID-19.

About this clone itself: The germline gene is not matched at one end of the junction; a read error may be the cause. This chain links TRBV6-2 or TRBV6-3 with TRBJ1-3; TRBD1 is a possible D gene (6 bases). Per germline, CDR1 MNHEY and CDR2 SVGEGT. The CDR3 sequence is 10 residues long. Here the CDR3 DNA reads TGTGCCAGCAGTTACCCGGACAGTGTTTTT. It translates to CASSYPDSVF.

The V call is TRBV7-3, the J call TRBJ2-1; the match to TRBD2 covers 16 bases. Germline V gene sequence: CDR1 SGHTA, CDR2 FQGTGA. This CDR3 comprises 16 residues. Germline trimming cut 5 bases from V and 5 bases from J; bases unmatched to any gene: 3. The CDR3, as DNA: TGTGCCAGCAGCCCGGGGACTAGCGGGGGGGACAATGAGCAGTTCTTC. Translating gives CASSPGTSGGDNEQFF.

This chain connects TRBV9 to TRBJ1-3; 7 nucleotides agree with TRBD1. This CDR3 comprises 14 residues. With 3 bases clipped from V and 3 bases from J, the junction kept 3 bases outside the gene matches. Germline-derived CDR1 and CDR2 are SGDLS and YYNGEE. CDR3 coding DNA: TGTGCCAGCAGCGGACAGGGAGTTGGAAACACCATATATTTT. Its protein product is CASSGQGVGNTIYF.

The CDR3 DNA sequence: TGTGCCAGTAGTCAGGGGGACAGGGTTTCCTATGGCTACACCTTC. This translates into CASSQGDRVSYGYTF. The rearrangement links TRBV19 to TRBJ1-2; 9 positions agree with TRBD1. Looked up from germline, CDR1 is LNHDA and CDR2 is SQIVND (reference sequence). The ends lost 5 bases at V and 4 bases at J; junction bases unmatched: 8. CDR3 length equals 15 residues.

This sequence joins TRBV2 and TRBJ2-7; 9 bases match TRBD2. CDR3 length equals 15 residues. J was trimmed by 8 bases and V by 3 bases; bases with no gene match: 11. Germline V gene lookup returns CDR1 SNHLY and CDR2 FYNNEI. The CDR3 DNA reads as TGTGCCAGCAGTGAGGCTAGCGGGATGGGCCGTCAGCAGTACTTC. Its translation is CASSEASGMGRQQYF.

The chain links TRBV11-2 to TRBJ2-3, with TRBD2 matching 8 bases. After removal of 1 base from V and 6 bases from J, the junction contained 6 bases not matched to a gene. In germline, CDR1 is SGHAT, CDR2 FQNNGV. The length of the CDR3 is 15 residues. The CDR3 region has the DNA TGTGCCAGCAGCTTAGTAGCTAGCGGGTGGGATACGCAGTATTTT. Translation gives CASSLVASGWDTQYF.

This sequence joins TRBV1 and TRBJ2-1; the table's D call of TRBD2 was not tested on the DNA. TRBV1 is labeled a pseudogene. This CDR3 region has 15 residues. The CDR3 spells CTSSPGKRDYNEQFF. For the CDR3, the DNA is TGCACCAGCAGCCCCGGTAAGCGTGACTACAATGAGCAGTTCTTC.

This chain connects TRBV5-1 to TRBJ2-7; 7 bases map to TRBD1. CDR1 is SGHRS and CDR2 is YFSETQ in the germline V gene. The CDR3 consists of 13 residues. The trim removed 4 bases at V and 5 bases at J, leaving 6 bases unmatched. This CDR3 reads CASSRQGSDEQYF. The CDR3 DNA reads TGCGCCAGCAGCCGACAGGGTTCCGACGAGCAGTACTTC.

This chain uses TRBV28 with TRBJ2-5; maybe TRBD2 (6 bases). Trimming took 4 bases from V and 0 from J, leaving 9 bases between them. This CDR3 comprises 14 residues. Germline-derived CDR1 and CDR2 are MDHEN and SYDVKM. The CDR3 bases are TGTGCCAGCAGTTCCCGGGACTACCAAGAGACCCAGTACTTC. Protein: CASSSRDYQETQYF.

The rearrangement links TRBV14 to TRBJ2-1, with D unresolved. The germline V gene encodes CDR1 SGHDN and CDR2 FVKESK. This CDR3 region has 17 residues. Trimming took off 0 bases at V and 10 bases at J, with 22 bases between the two ends. Written as DNA, the CDR3 is TGTGCCAGCAGCCAAGAAGGTCGAGTTGAGGTCCTAGGAGAGCAGTTCTTC. Translated: CASSQEGRVEVLGEQFF.

The J gene is TRBJ1-2, the V gene TRBV7-2; 12 bases fit TRBD1. The V segment lost 3 bases and the J segment 7 bases; nucleotides outside the gene matches: 3. In germline, CDR1 is SGHTA, CDR2 FQGNSA. This CDR3 spans 14 amino acids. The CDR3 nucleotides read TGTGCCAGCAGCTTTGGGACAGGGGGCTTTGGCTACACCTTC. This gives the protein CASSFGTGGFGYTF.

J is TRBJ2-1 and V is TRBV9; TRBD2 aligns across 8 bases. J gave up 4 bases and V 0 bases, and 9 bases lay outside the gene matches. Germline loops: CDR1 SGDLS, CDR2 YYNGEE. The CDR3 runs 17 residues. CDR3 DNA: TGTGCCAGCAGCGTAGGGGTTAAACAGCGGGGGTACAATGAGCAGTTCTTC. Residues: CASSVGVKQRGYNEQFF. The full variable domain, with the rest looked up from reference TRBV9 and TRBJ2-1, is DSGVTQTPKHLITATGQRVTLRCSPRSGDLSVYWYQQSLDQGLQFLIQYYNGEERAKGNILERFSAQQFPDLHSELNLSSLELGDSALYFCASSVGVKQRGYNEQFFGPGTRLTVL.

This clone was seen a handful of times. The rearrangement joins TRBV6-5 to TRBJ1-1; D call uncertain. The germline V and J ends were trimmed by 0 bases and 2 bases, with 7 bases remaining between them. Per germline, CDR1 MNHEY and CDR2 SVGAGI. The CDR3 length is 14 residues. The CDR3, as DNA: TGTGCCAGCAGTTACTCGAGATCCAACACTGAAGCTTTCTTT. This encodes CASSYSRSNTEAFF.

This clone occurred once. The chain has TRBV5-6 and TRBJ2-1, with 10 positions matching TRBD2. The CDR3 sequence is 16 residues long. J lost 5 bases, V lost 1 base, and 6 bases had no gene match. Germline CDR1 SGHDT, CDR2 YYEEEE. The CDR3 DNA reads as TGTGCCAGCAGCTTGCTGGCTAGCGGGAGTGACAATGAGCAGTTCTTC. Translating gives CASSLLASGSDNEQFF. Using reference TRBV5-6 and TRBJ2-1 for the parts outside the CDR3, the full variable domain is DAGVTQSPTHLIKTRGQQVTLRCSPKSGHDTVSWYQQALGQGPQFIFQYYEEEERQRGNFPDRFSGHQFPNYSSELNVNALLLGDSALYLCASSLLASGSDNEQFFGPGTRLTVL.

The J gene is TRBJ2-3, the V gene TRBV19; D is possibly TRBD2 (6 bases). With 8 bases removed from V and 1 base from J, the gap between germline ends came to 13 bases. Germline loops: CDR1 LNHDA, CDR2 SQIVND (reference sequence). This CDR3 is 14 amino acids long. The CDR3, as DNA: TGTGCCAGTGGCCACACGGGAGGCACAGATACGCAGTATTTT. This translates into CASGHTGGTDTQYF.

This sequence joins TRBV9 and TRBJ2-7; 10 bases line up with TRBD2. The length of the CDR3 is 14 residues. J lost 5 bases, V lost 4 bases, and 6 bases had no gene match. Germline CDR1 and CDR2: SGDLS and YYNGEE. The chain's CDR3 is CASSPLAGEDEQYF. For the CDR3, the DNA is TGTGCCAGCAGCCCCCTAGCGGGAGAGGACGAGCAGTACTTC.

This clone was found once. The sample carries other DNA sequences with the same CDR3. CDR3 sequence (DNA): TGTGCCAGCAGTTTTCTATCGGGGGAGACCCAGTACTTC. This codes for CASSFLSGETQYF. The rearrangement uses TRBV12-3 or TRBV12-4 and TRBJ2-5; D might be TRBD2 (5 bases). Trimming shortened V by 3 bases and J by 5 bases, and 10 bases separated the two germline ends. This CDR3 has 13 amino acids.